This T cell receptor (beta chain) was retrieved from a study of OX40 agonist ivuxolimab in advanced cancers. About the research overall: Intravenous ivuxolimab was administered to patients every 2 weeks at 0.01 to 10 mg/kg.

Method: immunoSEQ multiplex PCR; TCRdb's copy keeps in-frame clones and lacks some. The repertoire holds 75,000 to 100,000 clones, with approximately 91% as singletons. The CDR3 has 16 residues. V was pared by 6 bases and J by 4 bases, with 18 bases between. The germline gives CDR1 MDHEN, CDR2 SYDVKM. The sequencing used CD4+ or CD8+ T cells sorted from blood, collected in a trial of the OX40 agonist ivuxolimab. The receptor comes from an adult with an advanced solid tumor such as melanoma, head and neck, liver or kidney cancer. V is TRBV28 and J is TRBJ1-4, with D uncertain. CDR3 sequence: CASSPGPRRGNEKLFF. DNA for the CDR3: TGTGCCAGCAGCCCCGGACCCCGGCGGGGTAATGAAAAACTGTTTTTT.